Here is one TCR beta chain with its context. What it binds is unknown. This specimen comes from a study of T-cell memory formation after mild COVID-19. The study, taken as a whole, reports: Clones which contracted sat mainly in CM and EM if CD4+, and in EMRA if CD8+.

Using constant-segment primers, 5'RACE produced TCR alpha and TCR beta cDNA libraries carrying sample barcodes and UMIs. TCRdb re-analysed the 5' RACE reads in MiXCR, keeping a single row per CDR3 protein. The repertoire has about 470,000 distinct CDR3 sequences, around a quarter of them found once; the top ten carry 12%. The source material was PBMCs or a T cell subset sorted from them (not recorded which). The TCR comes from an adult woman who had mild COVID-19 (a few samples of this study predate the infection). Cell type and time point are not known.

The CDR3 protein is CASSSNLGSGYTF. The CDR3 DNA is TGTGCCAGCAGTTCCAATCTTGGGTCTGGCTACACCTTC. The chain has TRBV6-5 and TRBJ1-2; D is uncertain. Looked up from germline, CDR1 is MNHEY and CDR2 is SVGAGI. CDR3 length equals 13 residues. Trimming stripped 4 bases from V and 7 bases from J, with 13 bases between.